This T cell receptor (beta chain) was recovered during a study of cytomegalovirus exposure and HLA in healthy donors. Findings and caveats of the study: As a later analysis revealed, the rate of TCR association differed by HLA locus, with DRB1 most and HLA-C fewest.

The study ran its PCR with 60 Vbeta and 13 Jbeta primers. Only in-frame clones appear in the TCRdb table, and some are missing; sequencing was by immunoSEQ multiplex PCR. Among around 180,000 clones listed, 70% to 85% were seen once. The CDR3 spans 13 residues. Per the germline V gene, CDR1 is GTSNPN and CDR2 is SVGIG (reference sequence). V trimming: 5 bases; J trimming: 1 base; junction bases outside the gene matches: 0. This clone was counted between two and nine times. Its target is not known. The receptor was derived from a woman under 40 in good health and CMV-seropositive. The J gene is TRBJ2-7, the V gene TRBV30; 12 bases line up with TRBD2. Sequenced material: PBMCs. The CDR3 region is CAWGTSGSYEQYF. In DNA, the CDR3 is TGTGCCTGGGGGACTAGCGGGTCCTACGAGCAGTACTTC.